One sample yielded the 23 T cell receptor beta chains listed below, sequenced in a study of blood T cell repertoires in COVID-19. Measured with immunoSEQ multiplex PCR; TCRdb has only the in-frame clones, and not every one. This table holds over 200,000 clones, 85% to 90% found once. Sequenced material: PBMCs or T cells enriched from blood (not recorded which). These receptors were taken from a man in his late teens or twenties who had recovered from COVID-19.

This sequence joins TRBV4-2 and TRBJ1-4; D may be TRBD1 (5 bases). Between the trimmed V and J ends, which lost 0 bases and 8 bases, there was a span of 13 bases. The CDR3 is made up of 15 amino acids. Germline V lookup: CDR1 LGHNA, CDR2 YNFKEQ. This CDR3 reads CASSQDRGIGEKLFF. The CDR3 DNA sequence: TGTGCCAGCAGCCAAGATCGGGGGATCGGGGAAAAACTGTTTTTT.

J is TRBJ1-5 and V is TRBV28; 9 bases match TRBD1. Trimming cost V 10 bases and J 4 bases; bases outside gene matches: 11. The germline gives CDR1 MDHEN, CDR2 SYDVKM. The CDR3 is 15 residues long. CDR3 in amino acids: CATKKGGTGNQPQHF. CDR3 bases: TGTGCCACCAAGAAAGGCGGGACAGGGAATCAGCCCCAGCATTTT.

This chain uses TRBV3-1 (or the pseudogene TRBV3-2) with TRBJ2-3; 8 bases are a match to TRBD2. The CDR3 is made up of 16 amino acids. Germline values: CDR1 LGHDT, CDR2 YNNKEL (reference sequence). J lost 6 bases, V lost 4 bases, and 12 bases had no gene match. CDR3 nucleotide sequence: TGTGCCAGCAGCCTAGCCGGGACTAGTCATCCGGATACGCAGTATTTT. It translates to CASSLAGTSHPDTQYF.

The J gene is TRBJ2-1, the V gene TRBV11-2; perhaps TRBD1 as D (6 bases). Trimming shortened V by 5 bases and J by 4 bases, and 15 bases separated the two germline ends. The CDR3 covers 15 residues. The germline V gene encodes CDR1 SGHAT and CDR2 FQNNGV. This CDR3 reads CASSQQGTLYNEQFF. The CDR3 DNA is TGTGCCAGCAGCCAGCAGGGGACCCTTTACAATGAGCAGTTCTTC.

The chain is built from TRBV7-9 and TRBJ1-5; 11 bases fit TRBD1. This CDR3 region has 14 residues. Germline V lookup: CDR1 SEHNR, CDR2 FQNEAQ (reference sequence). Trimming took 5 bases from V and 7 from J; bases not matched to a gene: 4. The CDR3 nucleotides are TGTGCCAGCAGCCCGGGACAGGGGGAACAGCCCCAGCATTTT. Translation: CASSPGQGEQPQHF.

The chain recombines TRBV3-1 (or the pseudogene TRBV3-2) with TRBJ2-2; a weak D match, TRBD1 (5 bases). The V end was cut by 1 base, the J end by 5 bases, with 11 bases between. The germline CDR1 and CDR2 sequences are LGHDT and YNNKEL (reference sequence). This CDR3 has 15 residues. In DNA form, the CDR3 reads TGTGCCAGCAGCCAAGGGGCCAGGGATACCGGGGAGCTGTTTTTT. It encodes CASSQGARDTGELFF.

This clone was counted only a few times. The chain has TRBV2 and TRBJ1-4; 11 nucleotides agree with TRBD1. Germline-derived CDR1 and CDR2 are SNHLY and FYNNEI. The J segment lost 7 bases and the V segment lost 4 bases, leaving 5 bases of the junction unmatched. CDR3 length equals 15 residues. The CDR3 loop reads CASSASGTGGEKLFF. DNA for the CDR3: TGTGCCAGCAGTGCTTCCGGGACAGGGGGTGAAAAACTGTTTTTT.

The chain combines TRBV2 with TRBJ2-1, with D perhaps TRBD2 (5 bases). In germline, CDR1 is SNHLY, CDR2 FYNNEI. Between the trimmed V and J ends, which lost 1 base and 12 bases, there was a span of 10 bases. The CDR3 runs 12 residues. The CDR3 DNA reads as TGTGCCAGCAGTGAAGAGCTAGCCGGGCAGTTCTTC. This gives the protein CASSEELAGQFF.

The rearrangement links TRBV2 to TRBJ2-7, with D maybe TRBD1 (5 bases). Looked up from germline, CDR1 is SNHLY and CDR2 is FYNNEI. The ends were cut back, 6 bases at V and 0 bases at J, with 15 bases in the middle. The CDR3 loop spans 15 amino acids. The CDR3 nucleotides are TGTGCCAGCAGCGCGGACACGACGAGCTCCTACGAGCAGTACTTC. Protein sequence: CASSADTTSSYEQYF.

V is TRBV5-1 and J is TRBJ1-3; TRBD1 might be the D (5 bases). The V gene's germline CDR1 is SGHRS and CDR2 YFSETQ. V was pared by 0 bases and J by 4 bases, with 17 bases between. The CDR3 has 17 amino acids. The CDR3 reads CASSLEATVQGGNTIYF. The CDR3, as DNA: TGCGCCAGCAGCTTGGAGGCGACAGTACAAGGAGGAAACACCATATATTTT.

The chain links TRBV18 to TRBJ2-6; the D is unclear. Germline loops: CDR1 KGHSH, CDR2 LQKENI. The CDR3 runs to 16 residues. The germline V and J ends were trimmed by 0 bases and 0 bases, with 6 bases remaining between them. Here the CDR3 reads CASSPPRPSGANVLTF. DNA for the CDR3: TGTGCCAGCTCACCACCCCGTCCCTCTGGGGCCAACGTCCTGACTTTC.

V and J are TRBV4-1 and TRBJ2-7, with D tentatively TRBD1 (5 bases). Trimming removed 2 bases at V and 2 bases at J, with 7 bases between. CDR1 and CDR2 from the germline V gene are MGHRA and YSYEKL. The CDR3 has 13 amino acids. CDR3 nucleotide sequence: TGCGCCAGCAGCCAACCAGGGACCTACGAGCAGTACTTC. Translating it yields CASSQPGTYEQYF.

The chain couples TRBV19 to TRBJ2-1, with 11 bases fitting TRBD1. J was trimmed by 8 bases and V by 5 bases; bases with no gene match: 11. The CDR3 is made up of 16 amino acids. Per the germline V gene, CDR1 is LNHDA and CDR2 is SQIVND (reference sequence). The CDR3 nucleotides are TGTGCCAGTAGTCGCTATGGGACAGGGGGTGGATATGAGCAGTTCTTC. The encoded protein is CASSRYGTGGGYEQFF.

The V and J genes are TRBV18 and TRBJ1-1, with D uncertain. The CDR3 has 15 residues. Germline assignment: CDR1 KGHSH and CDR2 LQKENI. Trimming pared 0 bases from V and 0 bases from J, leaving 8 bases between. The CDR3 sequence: CASSPPSHMNTEAFF. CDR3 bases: TGTGCCAGCTCACCACCATCACACATGAACACTGAAGCTTTCTTT.

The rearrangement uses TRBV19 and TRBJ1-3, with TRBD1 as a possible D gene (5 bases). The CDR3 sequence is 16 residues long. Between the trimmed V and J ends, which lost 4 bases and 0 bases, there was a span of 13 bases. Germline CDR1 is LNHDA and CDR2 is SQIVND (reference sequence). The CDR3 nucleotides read TGTGCCAGTAGTACGTGGGACTCCCCCTCTGGAAACACCATATATTTT. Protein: CASSTWDSPSGNTIYF.

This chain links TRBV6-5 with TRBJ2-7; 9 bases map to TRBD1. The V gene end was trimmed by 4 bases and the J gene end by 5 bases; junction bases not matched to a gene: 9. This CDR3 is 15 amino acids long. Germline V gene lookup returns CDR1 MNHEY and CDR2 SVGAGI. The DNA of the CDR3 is TGTGCCAGCAGTTTCACAGGGGGCCGGGGCAACGAGCAGTACTTC. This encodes CASSFTGGRGNEQYF.

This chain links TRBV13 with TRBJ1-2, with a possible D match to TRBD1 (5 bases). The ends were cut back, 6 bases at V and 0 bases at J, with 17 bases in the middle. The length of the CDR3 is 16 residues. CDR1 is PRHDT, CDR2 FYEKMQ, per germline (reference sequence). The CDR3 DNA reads TGTGCCAGCAGTCCTGGCGGGGGACCTACTAACTATGGCTACACCTTC. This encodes CASSPGGGPTNYGYTF.

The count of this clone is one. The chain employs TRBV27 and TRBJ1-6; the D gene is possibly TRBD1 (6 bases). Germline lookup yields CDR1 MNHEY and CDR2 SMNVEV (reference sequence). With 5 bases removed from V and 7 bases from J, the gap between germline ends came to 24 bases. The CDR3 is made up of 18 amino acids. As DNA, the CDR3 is TGTGCCAGCAGTATCAGCCGTGGGGGCCAAACTCGGAATTCACCCCTCCACTTT. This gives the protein CASSISRGGQTRNSPLHF.

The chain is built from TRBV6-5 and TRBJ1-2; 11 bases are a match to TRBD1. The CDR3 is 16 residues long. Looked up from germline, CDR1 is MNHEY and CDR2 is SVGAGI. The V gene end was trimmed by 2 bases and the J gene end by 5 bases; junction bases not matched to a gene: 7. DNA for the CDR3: TGTGCCAGCAGTTACGGGACAGGGGGTACGTCATATGGCTACACCTTC. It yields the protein CASSYGTGGTSYGYTF.

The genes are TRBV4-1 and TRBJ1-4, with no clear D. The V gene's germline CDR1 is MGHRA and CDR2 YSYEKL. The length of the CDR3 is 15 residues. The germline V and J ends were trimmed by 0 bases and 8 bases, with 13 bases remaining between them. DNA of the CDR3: TGCGCCAGCAGCCAAGATCGAGGGAAGGTGGAAAAACTGTTTTTT. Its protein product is CASSQDRGKVEKLFF.

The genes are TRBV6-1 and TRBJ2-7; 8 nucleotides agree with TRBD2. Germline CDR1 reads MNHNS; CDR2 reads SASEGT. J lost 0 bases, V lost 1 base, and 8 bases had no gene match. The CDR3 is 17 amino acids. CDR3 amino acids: CASSEGRLAKTSYEQYF. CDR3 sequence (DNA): TGTGCCAGCAGTGAAGGGAGACTAGCGAAAACCTCCTACGAGCAGTACTTC.

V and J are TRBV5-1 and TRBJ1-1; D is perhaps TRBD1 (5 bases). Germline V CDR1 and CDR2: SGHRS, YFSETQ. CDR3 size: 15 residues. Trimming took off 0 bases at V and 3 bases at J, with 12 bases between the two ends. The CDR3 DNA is TGCGCCAGCAGCTTGGTGTTTTCGGGGGACACTGAAGCTTTCTTT. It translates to CASSLVFSGDTEAFF.

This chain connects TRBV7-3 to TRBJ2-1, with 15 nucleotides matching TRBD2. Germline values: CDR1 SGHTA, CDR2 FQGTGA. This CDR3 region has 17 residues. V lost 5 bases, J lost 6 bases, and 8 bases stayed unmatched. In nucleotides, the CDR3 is TGTGCCAGCAGCCAGCGTACGGGACTAGCGGGGGGCAATGAGCAGTTCTTC. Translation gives CASSQRTGLAGGNEQFF.